The rows below give T cell receptor beta chains drawn from one sample of a study of T cell responses to AZD1222 COVID-19 vaccine. Repertoires were generated with immunoSEQ multiplex PCR, while TCRdb's copy carries only in-frame clones and drops some. The sample holds about 99,000 clones, 70% to 90% seen once. The sequences come from peripheral blood, collected on day 0 of AZD1222 vaccination. Source of these receptors: an adult in good health. The CDR3 runs from the conserved cysteine through the conserved F or W. A D gene is named only where the DNA matches it firmly. For some rows the clone size is stated as once, few or many, or as a class when expanded; others skip it.

abundance	v_gene	j_gene	d_gene	CDR3nt	CDR3aa
NA	TRBV2	TRBJ1-1	NA	TGTGCCAGCATCAAGGACAGGAACACTGAAGCTTTCTTT	CASIKDRNTEAFF
NA	TRBV24-1	TRBJ1-1	NA	TGTGCCACCAGTGATTTAAACACTGAAGCTTTCTTT	CATSDLNTEAFF
NA	TRBV20-1	TRBJ2-1	NA	TGCAGTGCTAGAAAGAACAATGAGCAGTTCTTC	CSARKNNEQFF
once	TRBV6-2/TRBV6-3	TRBJ1-6	NA	TGTGCCAGCAGTTACTCGACCGGCTCACCCCTCCACTTT	CASSYSTGSPLHF
NA	TRBV5-6	TRBJ2-2	NA	TGTGCCAGCAGCAGCGGACTCAACACCGGGGAGCTGTTTTTT	CASSSGLNTGELFF
NA	TRBV10-3	TRBJ2-2	NA	TGTGCCATCAGTGAGGGTAGGAAAACCGGGGAGCTGTTTTTT	CAISEGRKTGELFF
NA	TRBV5-8	TRBJ1-1	NA	TGTGCCAGCAGCTTGGCCTGGGCGAACACTGAAGCTTTCTTT	CASSLAWANTEAFF
NA	TRBV12-3/TRBV12-4	TRBJ1-2	NA	TGTGCCAGCAGGGGACCCCCGAATCATGGCTACACCTTC	CASRGPPNHGYTF
NA	TRBV24-1	TRBJ1-6	NA	TGTGCCACCAGTGGCTCCCAGGGGATTAGACGGAATTCACCCCTCCACTTT	CATSGSQGIRRNSPLHF
NA	TRBV19	TRBJ1-6	NA	TGTGCCAGTAGTTTCTCTCCGGGACTGGAGAATTCACCCCTCCACTTT	CASSFSPGLENSPLHF
NA	TRBV11-2	TRBJ2-6	NA	TGTGCCAGCAGCCCAGGGGCCGGGGGAACCGCTGGGGCCAACGTCCTGACTTTC	CASSPGAGGTAGANVLTF
once	TRBV19	TRBJ1-6	NA	TGTGCCAGTAGTATAGCCCCTCGGGCGCGTCATAATTCACCCCTCCACTTT	CASSIAPRARHNSPLHF
once	TRBV9	TRBJ1-2	TRBD1	TGTGCCAGCAGCACCCGACAGGGCAGGGGCTACACCTTC	CASSTRQGRGYTF
NA	TRBV7-8	TRBJ2-3	NA	TGTGCCAGCAGCTTGGATAGATCAGATACGCAGTATTTT	CASSLDRSDTQYF
NA	TRBV7-2	TRBJ2-3	NA	TGTGCCAGCAGCTTAGCCTTCAGGGGGCAGTATTTT	CASSLAFRGQYF
NA	TRBV7-2	TRBJ1-4	NA	TGTGCCAGCAGCTTAACCCGGGCCCCTAATGAAAAACTGTTTTTT	CASSLTRAPNEKLFF
NA	TRBV27	TRBJ1-2	NA	TGTGCCAGCAGCCCGGGTGGAAACTATGGCTACACCTTC	CASSPGGNYGYTF
NA	TRBV9	TRBJ1-2	TRBD1	TGTGCCAGCAGCGCTACAGGGGGTGGCTACACCTTC	CASSATGGGYTF
NA	TRBV5-6	TRBJ1-2	TRBD1	TGTGCCAGCAGCTGGGACAGGGAAAGCTACACCTTC	CASSWDRESYTF
NA	TRBV27	TRBJ2-1	NA	TGTGCCAGCGGAACTGGGGGGACGACCCTGTTCTTC	CASGTGGTTLFF
NA	TRBV9	TRBJ1-1	NA	TGTGCCAGCAGCGGGCTAGGTCCTGAAGCTTTCTTT	CASSGLGPEAFF
NA	TRBV9	TRBJ1-3	NA	TGTGCCAGCAGCGTAGGTGGCGATCGGTCTGGAAACACCATATATTTT	CASSVGGDRSGNTIYF
NA	TRBV2	TRBJ1-1	NA	TGTGCCAGCAAAAGGGCCCCGGCAGGGATTCGGGGAAACACTGAAGCTTTCTTT	CASKRAPAGIRGNTEAFF
NA	TRBV6-1	TRBJ1-5	TRBD1	TGTGCCAGCAGTGAGACTCAATACAGGGGCCAGCCCCAGCATTTT	CASSETQYRGQPQHF
NA	TRBV6-5	TRBJ2-1	NA	TGTGCCAGCAGTCAAAGCGAACCCTCCTACAATGAGCAGTTCTTC	CASSQSEPSYNEQFF
NA	TRBV19	TRBJ1-5	NA	TGTGCCAGTAGTATCTCGCCACAGCTCGGTCAGCCCCAGCATTTT	CASSISPQLGQPQHF
once	TRBV5-1	TRBJ1-4	NA	TGCGCCAGCAGCTTGGCCTTTGGGGTGGGTAATGAAAAACTGTTTTTT	CASSLAFGVGNEKLFF
NA	TRBV7-6	TRBJ1-1	NA	TGTGCCAGCAGCTTATCCGGGGAGGATACTGAAGCTTTCTTT	CASSLSGEDTEAFF
NA	TRBV2	TRBJ2-7	NA	TGTGCCAGCAGCGGGGGCGGCAGGGAGCAGTACTTC	CASSGGGREQYF
NA	TRBV2	TRBJ2-2	NA	TGTGCCAGCATCGAGAGGCGGGCCGGGGAGCTGTTTTTT	CASIERRAGELFF
NA	TRBV11-1	TRBJ2-4	TRBD1	TGTGCCAGCAGCAAAAAGACAGGGGGGAAAAACATTCAGTACTTC	CASSKKTGGKNIQYF
NA	TRBV29-1	TRBJ1-2	NA	TGCAGCGTTGATGGAGCAGACGGCTATGGCTACACCTTC	CSVDGADGYGYTF
NA	TRBV18	TRBJ1-3	NA	TGTGCCAGCTCTCTCTTGGAAACTCCCAGCTCTGGAAACACCATATATTTT	CASSLLETPSSGNTIYF
NA	TRBV6-5	TRBJ2-1	NA	TGTGCCAGCACCTTCTCCAATTACAATGAGCAGTTCTTC	CASTFSNYNEQFF
NA	TRBV27	TRBJ2-7	NA	TGTGCCAGCGCTAGTGGTCAAAGCTCCTACGAGCAGTACTTC	CASASGQSSYEQYF
NA	TRBV6-2/TRBV6-3	TRBJ1-5	NA	TGTGCCAGCAGTTACGTGGGAAATCAGCCCCAGCATTTT	CASSYVGNQPQHF
NA	TRBV7-9	TRBJ1-5	NA	TGTGCCAGCAGCTTATCCAGGTTGGGCAATCAGCCCCAGCATTTT	CASSLSRLGNQPQHF
NA	TRBV6-2/TRBV6-3	TRBJ1-2	NA	TGTGCCAGCAGTTACGAGCTAAGAGATGGCTACACCTTC	CASSYELRDGYTF
NA	TRBV4-3	TRBJ1-2	NA	TGCGCCAGCAGCCCAGACTTTAACTATGGCTACACCTTC	CASSPDFNYGYTF
NA	TRBV5-1	TRBJ1-3	TRBD1	TGCGCCAGCAGCACCCAGGGGGCGGGAAACACCATATATTTT	CASSTQGAGNTIYF
NA	TRBV11-2	TRBJ1-2	NA	TGTGCCAGCAGCGGTTGGGCAACTAACTATGGCTACACCTTC	CASSGWATNYGYTF
NA	TRBV30	TRBJ2-1	NA	TGTGCCTGGAGTGACGGGCAGGGCTCCTACAATGAGCAGTTCTTC	CAWSDGQGSYNEQFF
NA	TRBV7-9	TRBJ2-7	NA	TGTGCCAGCAGCTCCCTTGGGCAGGGGAGGCCCTACGAGCAGTACTTC	CASSSLGQGRPYEQYF
once	TRBV29-1	TRBJ1-2	NA	TGCAGCGTCTCATCAGGGGATGGCTACACCTTC	CSVSSGDGYTF
NA	TRBV25-1	TRBJ1-1	NA	TGTGCCAGCAGCATTAGCACTGAAGCTTTCTTT	CASSISTEAFF
NA	TRBV4-3	TRBJ2-7	NA	TGCGCCAGCAGCCAACCAGGCTCCTACGAGCAGTACTTC	CASSQPGSYEQYF
NA	TRBV27	TRBJ1-2	NA	TGTGCCAGCAGTTTAAGTCGATTTTCAGCATATGGCTACACCTTC	CASSLSRFSAYGYTF
NA	TRBV2	TRBJ1-5	NA	TGTGCCAGCAGGGACCCGAGACAGACTACTAATCAGCCCCAGCATTTT	CASRDPRQTTNQPQHF
NA	TRBV6-2/TRBV6-3	TRBJ2-1	NA	TGTGCCAGCAGTTACTCGCACGGGGCCTTGTGGTCCAATGAGCAGTTCTTC	CASSYSHGALWSNEQFF
NA	TRBV18	TRBJ2-2	NA	TGTGCCAGCTCACCACGAGGTGGGGACACCGGGGAGCTGTTTTTT	CASSPRGGDTGELFF
NA	TRBV7-6	TRBJ1-4	NA	TGTGCCAGCAGCCCCTGGTTCGGGGGGGACGAAAAACTGTTTTTT	CASSPWFGGDEKLFF
few	TRBV6-2/TRBV6-3	TRBJ2-7	NA	TGTGCCAGCAGTTACCCAATTGGACTGGCTGGTTCCTACGAGCAGTACTTC	CASSYPIGLAGSYEQYF
once	TRBV6-5	TRBJ1-2	NA	TGTGCCAGCAGTCCCAACCGGGACGGCTACACCTTC	CASSPNRDGYTF
NA	TRBV4-1	TRBJ2-3	TRBD2	TGCGCCAGCAGCCAAGATCCCGGGACTAGGAGCACAGATACGCAGTATTTT	CASSQDPGTRSTDTQYF
NA	TRBV18	TRBJ1-1	TRBD1	TGTGCCAGCTCAGGTCGGACAGGGAGGGACACTGAAGCTTTCTTT	CASSGRTGRDTEAFF
once	TRBV29-1	TRBJ1-2	TRBD1	TGCAGCGTTGAGCCCCACCCCCAGGGGGCAGGAGGCTACACCTTC	CSVEPHPQGAGGYTF
NA	TRBV7-3	TRBJ2-1	TRBD2	TGTGCCAGCAGCGCTTTCCGTAGCGGGGGACTCAATGAGCAGTTCTTC	CASSAFRSGGLNEQFF
many	TRBV7-2	TRBJ1-5	TRBD1	TGTGCCAGCAGCCCGTTCTCCGGGACAGGGAAACAGCCCCAGCATTTT	CASSPFSGTGKQPQHF
NA	TRBV6-2/TRBV6-3	TRBJ1-5	TRBD1	TGTGCCAGCAGTAGGTCCGGGACAGGGGGCTGGGGTCAGCCCCAGCATTTT	CASSRSGTGGWGQPQHF